The following is a TCR beta chain sequence with its context. The record originates from a study of CD8 T cells in Susac syndrome. RNA totalling 0.5 to 1 ug underwent reverse transcription with random hexamers. TCRdb reanalysed the immunoSEQ multiplex PCR reads using MiXCR and keeps one entry per CDR3 protein. Of 160,000 or so distinct CDR3 sequences detected, around 95% appear once; the ten largest clones hold about 0.16%. The CDR3 consists of 12 residues. Germline V lookup: CDR1 SQVTM, CDR2 ANQGSEA. Trimming took off 4 bases at V and 8 bases at J, with 12 bases between the two ends. The TCR sequence derives from a human donor with Susac syndrome. The sequenced sample was CD4+ T cells from PBMCs. The V and J genes are TRBV29-1 and TRBJ2-1, with D perhaps TRBD2 (5 bases). The CDR3 DNA sequence: TGCAGCGTTGCGGTGGGAGCGGATGAGCAGTTCTTC. Amino acid sequence: CSVAVGADEQFF.